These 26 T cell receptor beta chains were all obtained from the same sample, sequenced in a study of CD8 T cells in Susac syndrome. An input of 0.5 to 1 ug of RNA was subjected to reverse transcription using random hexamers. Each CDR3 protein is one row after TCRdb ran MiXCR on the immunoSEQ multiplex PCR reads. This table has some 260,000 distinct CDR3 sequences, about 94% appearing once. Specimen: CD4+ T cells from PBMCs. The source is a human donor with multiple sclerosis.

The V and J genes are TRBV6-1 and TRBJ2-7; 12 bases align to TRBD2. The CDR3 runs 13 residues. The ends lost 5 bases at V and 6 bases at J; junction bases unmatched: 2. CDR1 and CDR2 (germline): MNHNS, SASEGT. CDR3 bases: TGTGCCAGCAGTCAGGGACTAGCGGGCGAGCAGTACGTC. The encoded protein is CASSQGLAGEQYV.

The CDR3 nucleotides are TGTGCCAGTAGTACCGGGACGGTGGGAAACACCATATATTTT. Amino acids: CASSTGTVGNTIYF. This sequence joins TRBV19 and TRBJ1-3, with D tentatively TRBD1 (5 bases). The length of the CDR3 is 14 residues. Germline-derived CDR1 and CDR2 are LNHDA and SQIVND (reference sequence). V gave up 4 bases and J gave up 4 bases, with 11 bases separating them. Together with reference TRBV19 and TRBJ1-3, the CDR3 gives the full variable domain: DGGITQSPKYLFRKEGQNVTLSCEQNLNHDAMYWYRQDPGQGLRLIYYSQIVNDFQKGDIAEGYSVSREKKESFPLTVTSAQKNPTAFYLCASSTGTVGNTIYFGEGSWLTVV.

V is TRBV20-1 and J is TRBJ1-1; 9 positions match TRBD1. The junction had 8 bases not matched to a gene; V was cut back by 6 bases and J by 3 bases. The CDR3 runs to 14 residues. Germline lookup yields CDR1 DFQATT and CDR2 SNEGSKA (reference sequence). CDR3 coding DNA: TGCAGTGCCGTCCACGGGACAGGGTACACTGAAGCTTTCTTT. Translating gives CSAVHGTGYTEAFF.

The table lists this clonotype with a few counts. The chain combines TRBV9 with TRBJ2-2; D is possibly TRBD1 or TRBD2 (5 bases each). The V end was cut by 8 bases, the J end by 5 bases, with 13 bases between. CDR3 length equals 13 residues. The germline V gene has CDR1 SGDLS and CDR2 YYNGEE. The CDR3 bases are TGTGCCAGTAGTGTGAGGGGAACCGGGGAGCTGTTTTTT. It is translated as CASSVRGTGELFF.

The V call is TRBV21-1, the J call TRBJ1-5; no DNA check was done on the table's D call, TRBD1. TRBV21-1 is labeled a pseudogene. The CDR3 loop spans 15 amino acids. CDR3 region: CASSKERRSNQPQHF. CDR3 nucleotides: TGTGCCAGCAGCAAAGAGAGGCGCAGCAATCAGCCCCAGCATTTT.

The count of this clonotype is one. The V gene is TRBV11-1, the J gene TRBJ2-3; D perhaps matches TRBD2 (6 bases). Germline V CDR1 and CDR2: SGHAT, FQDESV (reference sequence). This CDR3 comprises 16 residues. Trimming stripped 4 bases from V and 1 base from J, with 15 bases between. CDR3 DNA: TGTGCCAGCAGCTCTCCCGTGGGCGGGGGCACAGATACGCAGTATTTT. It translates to CASSSPVGGGTDTQYF. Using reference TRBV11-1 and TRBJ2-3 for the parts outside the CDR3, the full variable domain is EAEVAQSPRYKITEKSQAVAFWCDPISGHATLYWYRQILGQGPELLVQFQDESVVDDSQLPKDRFSAERLKGVDSTLKIQPAELGDSAMYLCASSSPVGGGTDTQYFGPGTRLTVL.

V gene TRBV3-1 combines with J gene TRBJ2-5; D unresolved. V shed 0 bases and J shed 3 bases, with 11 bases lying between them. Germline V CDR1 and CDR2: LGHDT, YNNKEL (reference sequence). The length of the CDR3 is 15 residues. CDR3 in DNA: TGTGCCAGCAGCCAAGAACAGAACGCTAAAGAGACCCAGTACTTC. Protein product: CASSQEQNAKETQYF.

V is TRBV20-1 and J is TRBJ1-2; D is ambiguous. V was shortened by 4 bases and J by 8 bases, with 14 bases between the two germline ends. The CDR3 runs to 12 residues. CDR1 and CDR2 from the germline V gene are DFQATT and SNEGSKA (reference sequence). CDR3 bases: TGCAGTGCTATTTATTTGGTTGGAGGCTACACCTTC. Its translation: CSAIYLVGGYTF.

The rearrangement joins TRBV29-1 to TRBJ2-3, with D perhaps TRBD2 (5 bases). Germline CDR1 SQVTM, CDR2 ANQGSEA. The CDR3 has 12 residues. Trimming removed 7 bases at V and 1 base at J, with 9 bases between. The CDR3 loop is CSGEAGTDTQYF. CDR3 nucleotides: TGCAGCGGGGAAGCGGGCACAGATACGCAGTATTTT.

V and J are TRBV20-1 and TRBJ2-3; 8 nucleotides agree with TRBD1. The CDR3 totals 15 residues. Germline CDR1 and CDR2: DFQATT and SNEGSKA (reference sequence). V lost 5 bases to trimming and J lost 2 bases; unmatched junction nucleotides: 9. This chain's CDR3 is CSAGRTGSHTDTQYF. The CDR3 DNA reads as TGCAGTGCTGGACGGACAGGGAGTCACACAGATACGCAGTATTTT.

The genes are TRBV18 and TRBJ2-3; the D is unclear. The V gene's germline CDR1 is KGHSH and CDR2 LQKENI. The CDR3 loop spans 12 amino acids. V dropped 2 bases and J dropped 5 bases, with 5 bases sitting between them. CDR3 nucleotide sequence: TGTGCCAGCTCACCATCGGAAGATACGCAGTATTTT. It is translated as CASSPSEDTQYF.

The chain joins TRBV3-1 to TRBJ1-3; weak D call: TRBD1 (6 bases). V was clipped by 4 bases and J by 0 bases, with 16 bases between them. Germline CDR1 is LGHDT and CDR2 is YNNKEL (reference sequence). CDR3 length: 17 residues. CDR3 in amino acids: CASSRLGQRNSGNTIYF. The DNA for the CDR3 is TGTGCCAGCAGCCGATTAGGACAGCGCAACTCTGGAAACACCATATATTTT.

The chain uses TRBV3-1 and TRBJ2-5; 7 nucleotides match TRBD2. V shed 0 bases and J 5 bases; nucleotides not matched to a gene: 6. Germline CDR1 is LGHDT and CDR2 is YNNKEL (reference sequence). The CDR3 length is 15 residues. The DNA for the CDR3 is TGTGCCAGCAGCCAAGATAACGGGAGGCGGGAGACCCAGTACTTC. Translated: CASSQDNGRRETQYF.

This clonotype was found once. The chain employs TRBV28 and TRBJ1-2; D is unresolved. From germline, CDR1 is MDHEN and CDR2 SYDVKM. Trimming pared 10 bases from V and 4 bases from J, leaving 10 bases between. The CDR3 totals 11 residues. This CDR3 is CATGLIYGYTF. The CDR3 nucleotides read TGTGCCACCGGACTGATCTATGGCTACACCTTC.

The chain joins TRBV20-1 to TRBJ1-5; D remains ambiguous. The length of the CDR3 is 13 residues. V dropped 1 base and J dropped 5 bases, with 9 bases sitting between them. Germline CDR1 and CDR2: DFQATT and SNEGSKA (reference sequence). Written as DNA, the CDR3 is TGCAGTGCTAGAGTTGGAATGGATCAGCCCCAGCATTTT. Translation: CSARVGMDQPQHF.

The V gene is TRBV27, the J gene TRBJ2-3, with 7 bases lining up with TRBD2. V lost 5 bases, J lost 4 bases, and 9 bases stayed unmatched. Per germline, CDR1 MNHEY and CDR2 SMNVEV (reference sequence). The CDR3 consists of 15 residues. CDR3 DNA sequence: TGTGCCAGCAGTCTAATGTCGGGGAGGGCAGATACGCAGTATTTT. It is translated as CASSLMSGRADTQYF.

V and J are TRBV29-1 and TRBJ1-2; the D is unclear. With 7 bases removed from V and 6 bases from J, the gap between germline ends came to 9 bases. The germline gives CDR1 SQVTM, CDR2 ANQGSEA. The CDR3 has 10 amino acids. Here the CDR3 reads CSADADGYTF. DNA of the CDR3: TGCAGCGCCGACGCCGATGGCTACACCTTC.

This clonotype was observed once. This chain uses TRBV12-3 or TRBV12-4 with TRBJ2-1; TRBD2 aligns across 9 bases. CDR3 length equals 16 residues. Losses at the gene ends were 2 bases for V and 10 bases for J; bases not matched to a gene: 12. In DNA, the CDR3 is TGTGCCAGCAGTTTACGGCTAGCGGGGCCCGAGGGGGAGCAGTTCTTC. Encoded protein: CASSLRLAGPEGEQFF.

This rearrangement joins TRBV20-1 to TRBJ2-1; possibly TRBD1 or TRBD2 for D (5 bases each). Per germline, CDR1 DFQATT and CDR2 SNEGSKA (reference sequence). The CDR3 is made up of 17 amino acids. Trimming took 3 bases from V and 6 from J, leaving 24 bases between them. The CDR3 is CSARMTGQALPSNEQFF. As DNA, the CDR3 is TGCAGTGCTAGGATGACGGGGCAGGCCCTGCCCTCCAATGAGCAGTTCTTC.

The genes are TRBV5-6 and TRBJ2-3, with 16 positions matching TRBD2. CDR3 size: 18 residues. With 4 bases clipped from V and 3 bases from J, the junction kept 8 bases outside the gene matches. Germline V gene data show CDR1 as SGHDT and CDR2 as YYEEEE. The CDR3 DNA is TGTGCCAGCAGCGACGGGACTAGCGGGGGGGAGAGGACAGATACGCAGTATTTT. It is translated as CASSDGTSGGERTDTQYF.

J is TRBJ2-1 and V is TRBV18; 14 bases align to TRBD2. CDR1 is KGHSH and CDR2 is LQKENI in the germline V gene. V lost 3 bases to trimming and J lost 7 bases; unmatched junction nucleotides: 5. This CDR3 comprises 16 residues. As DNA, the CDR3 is TGTGCCAGCTCACCCGGACTAGCGGGGGGAGAGAATGAGCAGTTCTTC. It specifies CASSPGLAGGENEQFF.

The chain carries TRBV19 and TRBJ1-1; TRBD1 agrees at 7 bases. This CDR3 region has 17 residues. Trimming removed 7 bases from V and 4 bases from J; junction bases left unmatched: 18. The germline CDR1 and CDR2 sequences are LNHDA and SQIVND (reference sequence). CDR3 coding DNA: TGTGCCAGTACCCAAAGGCGCAGGGGGAAGCGTGGCACTGAAGCTTTCTTT. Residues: CASTQRRRGKRGTEAFF.

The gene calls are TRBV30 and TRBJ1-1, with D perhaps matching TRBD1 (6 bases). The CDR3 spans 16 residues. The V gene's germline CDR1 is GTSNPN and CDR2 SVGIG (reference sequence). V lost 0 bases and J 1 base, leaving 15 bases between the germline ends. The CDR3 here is CAWSVPWEGQNTEAFF. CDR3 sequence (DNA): TGTGCCTGGAGTGTACCTTGGGAGGGACAGAACACTGAAGCTTTCTTT. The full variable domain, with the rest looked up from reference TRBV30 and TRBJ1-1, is SQTIHQWPATLVQPVGSPLSLECTVEGTSNPNLYWYRQAAGRGLQLLFYSVGIGQISSEVPQNLSASRPQDRQFILSSKKLLLSDSGFYLCAWSVPWEGQNTEAFFGQGTRLTVV.

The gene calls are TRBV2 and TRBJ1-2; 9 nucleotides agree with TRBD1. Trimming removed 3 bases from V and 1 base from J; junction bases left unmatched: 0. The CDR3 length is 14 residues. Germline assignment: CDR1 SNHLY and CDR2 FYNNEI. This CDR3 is CASSEDRGNYGYTF. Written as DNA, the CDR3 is TGTGCCAGCAGTGAGGACAGGGGTAACTATGGCTACACCTTC.

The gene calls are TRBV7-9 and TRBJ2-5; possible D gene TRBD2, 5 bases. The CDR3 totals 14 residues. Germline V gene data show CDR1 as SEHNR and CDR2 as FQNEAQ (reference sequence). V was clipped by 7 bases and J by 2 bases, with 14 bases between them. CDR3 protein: CASTALGGQETQYF. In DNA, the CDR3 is TGTGCCAGCACCGCCCTGGGCGGGCAAGAGACCCAGTACTTC.

CDR3 coding DNA: TGTGCCAGCAGTGAACAGGGTCTAGCGGGGTTCTACGAGCAGTACGTC. Encoded protein: CASSEQGLAGFYEQYV. V and J are TRBV6-1 and TRBJ2-7; 9 nucleotides line up with TRBD2. Looked up from germline, CDR1 is MNHNS and CDR2 is SASEGT. The CDR3 loop spans 16 amino acids. Trimming cost V 2 bases and J 3 bases; bases outside gene matches: 8.